This T cell receptor beta chain was sequenced in a study of cytomegalovirus exposure and HLA in healthy donors. The CDR3 spans 13 residues. Germline lookup yields CDR1 LNHDA and CDR2 SQIVND (reference sequence). The PCR had 60 Vbeta and 13 Jbeta primers. Using immunoSEQ multiplex PCR, the repertoire was profiled, and TCRdb retains in-frame clones only, with some absent. The table lists around 30,000 clones, with roughly 0.74% in the top ten. Regarding the study as a whole: Associated with cytomegalovirus, according to the listing, were some 150 TCR beta chains. Accurate predictions that matched the HLA-A and HLA-B alleles of most subjects were reportedly made from TCR beta sequences. Among donors in an Asian-associated ancestry cluster, a later analysis reportedly found fewer N-insertions than the roughly 700-donor mean. In vitro assays verified that a few CMV-associated chains recognized CMV antigens specifically.

In regard to this clone: What it recognizes is unknown.

Input material: PBMCs. J is TRBJ2-5 and V is TRBV19; D may be TRBD1 or TRBD2 (5 bases each). TRBJ2-7 explains the end of the DNA better; the J call may be wrong. The sequence came from a man aged 30 to 45 in good health and CMV-seronegative. As DNA, the CDR3 is TGTGCCAGTAGTATTGGGGGCTCCTACGAGCAGTACTTC. It specifies CASSIGGSYEQYF.